This T cell receptor (beta chain) was profiled in a study of neurological immune-mediated disorders. Described time point: longitudinal time-point 1 (baseline). From 2 million PBMCs stored at -80 C, the unsorted libraries were generated. Study findings and constraints: None of the CDR3 amino acid sequences found in expanded clones was shared across subjects. This suggests that the TCR-beta repertoires were private in all groups. HTLV-1-associated myelopathy had the most TCR clonal expansion, while multiple sclerosis had the least, a level that fell below healthy controls.

Concerning this clonotype: As yet, its antigen is unknown. The junction differs from germline at one of its ends, possibly a read error.

A 10-nucleotide random UMI tagged transcripts in template-switch 5'RACE cDNA synthesis. TCRdb reprocessed the 5' RACE reads via MiXCR and lists one record per CDR3 protein. The repertoire holds some 60,000 distinct CDR3 sequences, with about 11% as singletons. Sequenced material: PBMCs. The clonotype comes from a male donor with HTLV-1-associated myelopathy (HAM/TSP).

The CDR3 sequence: CTSSLLRVGTGGYTF. CDR3 nucleotide sequence: TGTACCAGCAGTTTACTACGAGTGGGGACAGGGGGCTACACCTTC. The gene calls are TRBV28 and TRBJ1-2; 9 bases line up with TRBD1. The germline gives CDR1 MDHEN, CDR2 SYDVKM. The CDR3 contains 15 residues.